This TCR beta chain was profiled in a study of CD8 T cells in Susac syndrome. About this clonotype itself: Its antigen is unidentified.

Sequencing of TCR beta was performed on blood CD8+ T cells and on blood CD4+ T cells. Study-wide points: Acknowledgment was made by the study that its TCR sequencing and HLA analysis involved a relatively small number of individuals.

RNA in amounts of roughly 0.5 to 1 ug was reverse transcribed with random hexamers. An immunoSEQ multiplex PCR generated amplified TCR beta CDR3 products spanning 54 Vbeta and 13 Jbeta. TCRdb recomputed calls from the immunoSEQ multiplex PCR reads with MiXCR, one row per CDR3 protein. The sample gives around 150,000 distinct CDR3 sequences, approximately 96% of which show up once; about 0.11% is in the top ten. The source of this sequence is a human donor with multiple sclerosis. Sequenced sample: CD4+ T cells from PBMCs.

The CDR3, as DNA: TGTGCCAGCAGTTACCAGAGGGATTGGGAGACCCAGTACTTC. Its protein product is CASSYQRDWETQYF. V is TRBV6-5 and J is TRBJ2-5; TRBD2 might be the D (5 bases). This CDR3 region has 14 residues. Per the germline V gene, CDR1 is MNHEY and CDR2 is SVGAGI. Trimming cost V 2 bases and J 5 bases, with 12 bases left between them.